Below, 23 T cell receptor beta chains from the same sample are listed, as sequenced in a study of blood T cell repertoires in COVID-19. The table came from immunoSEQ multiplex PCR; TCRdb's copy has only in-frame clones and leaves some out. The sample carries approximately 300,000 clones, 87% recorded once. The sequenced sample was PBMCs or T cells enriched from blood (not recorded which). The source is a woman in her 30s who had recovered from COVID-19.

The chain recombines TRBV2 with TRBJ1-2, with D possibly being TRBD1 (5 bases). This CDR3 spans 13 amino acids. The germline V gene has CDR1 SNHLY and CDR2 FYNNEI. V lost 6 bases and J 4 bases, leaving 12 bases between the germline ends. The CDR3 is CASSSGMGYGYTF. Written as DNA, the CDR3 is TGTGCCAGCAGCTCAGGGATGGGCTATGGCTACACCTTC.

In its sample, this clone was seen once. The chain has TRBV5-6 and TRBJ1-2; D is possibly TRBD1 (5 bases). Germline loops: CDR1 SGHDT, CDR2 YYEEEE. The CDR3 extends over 12 amino acids. Trimming took off 4 bases at V and 3 bases at J, with 7 bases between the two ends. This chain's CDR3 is CASSPGDYGYTF. For the CDR3, the DNA is TGTGCCAGCAGCCCGGGGGACTATGGCTACACCTTC.

The rearrangement links TRBV7-2 to TRBJ2-7; 8 nucleotides align to TRBD1. Germline V CDR1 and CDR2: SGHTA, FQGNSA. J was trimmed by 3 bases and V by 3 bases; bases with no gene match: 7. The CDR3 is made up of 15 amino acids. The CDR3 DNA sequence: TGTGCCAGCAGCTTTCCGGGACAGGACAGCTACGAGCAGTACTTC. Its protein product is CASSFPGQDSYEQYF.

This chain links TRBV5-6 with TRBJ2-3, with 9 bases matching TRBD1. CDR3 length equals 17 residues. Unmatched junction bases numbered 9, after V lost 4 bases and J lost 0 bases. Germline-derived CDR1 and CDR2 are SGHDT and YYEEEE. This CDR3 is CASSIPGQGGSTDTQYF. In DNA, the CDR3 is TGTGCCAGCAGCATTCCGGGACAGGGAGGTAGCACAGATACGCAGTATTTT.

Details on this clone: This same CDR3 is encoded by further DNA sequences in the sample. This chain links TRBV19 with TRBJ1-1; D is possibly TRBD1 (5 bases). The V gene's germline CDR1 is LNHDA and CDR2 SQIVND (reference sequence). Trimming took 4 bases from V and 2 from J, leaving 8 bases between them. The CDR3 spans 13 residues. CDR3 in amino acids: CASSTTANTEAFF. The CDR3 DNA reads as TGTGCCAGTAGTACGACAGCTAACACTGAAGCTTTCTTT.

The genes are TRBV9 and TRBJ1-3; D gene uncertain. This CDR3 is built from 13 residues. V lost 1 base, J lost 0 bases, and 2 bases lay in between. Looked up from germline, CDR1 is SGDLS and CDR2 is YYNGEE. The CDR3 spells CASSVYSGNTIYF. CDR3 bases: TGTGCCAGCAGCGTATACTCTGGAAACACCATATATTTT.

The CDR3 protein is CASSLLGEAAFF. For the CDR3, the DNA is TGTGCCAGCAGCTTACTCGGGGAAGCAGCTTTCTTT. The rearrangement uses TRBV13 and TRBJ1-1; no clear D. Looked up from germline, CDR1 is PRHDT and CDR2 is FYEKMQ (reference sequence). This CDR3 is built from 12 residues. Trimming left V 2 bases short and J 10 bases short, with 11 bases between.

This clone was seen a handful of times. The V gene is TRBV6-5, the J gene TRBJ1-1; possible D gene TRBD1, 5 bases. CDR1 is MNHEY and CDR2 is SVGAGI in the germline V gene. The CDR3 is made up of 13 amino acids. Trimming took 7 bases from V and 3 from J, leaving 12 bases between them. The chain's CDR3 is CASTWAGHTEAFF. The CDR3, as DNA: TGTGCCAGCACTTGGGCAGGGCACACTGAAGCTTTCTTT.

The rearrangement uses TRBV19 and TRBJ1-2; a weak D match, TRBD1 (6 bases). Trimming removed 8 bases at V and 3 bases at J, with 13 bases between. This CDR3 contains 13 residues. Per germline, CDR1 LNHDA and CDR2 SQIVND (reference sequence). Written as DNA, the CDR3 is TGTGCCAGTGGGACAACCGAATACTATGGCTACACCTTC. It encodes CASGTTEYYGYTF.

The chain joins TRBV29-1 to TRBJ1-3, with TRBD1 matching 8 bases. The CDR3 length is 13 residues. Trimming removed 7 bases from V and 4 bases from J; junction bases left unmatched: 6. CDR1 is SQVTM and CDR2 is ANQGSEA in the germline V gene. The CDR3 DNA follows: TGCAGCGCCACAGGGGGTGAAGGAAACACCATATATTTT. It encodes CSATGGEGNTIYF.

This clone was detected a few times. This chain connects TRBV30 to TRBJ1-5; tentatively, D is TRBD1 (5 bases). Trimming removed 3 bases at V and 2 bases at J, with 14 bases between. The CDR3 extends over 15 amino acids. CDR1 is GTSNPN, CDR2 SVGIG, per germline (reference sequence). Here the CDR3 DNA reads TGTGCCTGGAGGGGGGGATGGGGCGGCAATCAGCCCCAGCATTTT. Protein sequence: CAWRGGWGGNQPQHF. Supplemented by reference TRBV30 and TRBJ1-5, the full variable domain reads SQTIHQWPATLVQPVGSPLSLECTVEGTSNPNLYWYRQAAGRGLQLLFYSVGIGQISSEVPQNLSASRPQDRQFILSSKKLLLSDSGFYLCAWRGGWGGNQPQHFGDGTRLSIL.

The sample holds one count of this clone. The chain uses TRBV28 and TRBJ1-3, with 9 bases lining up with TRBD1. Germline-derived CDR1 and CDR2 are MDHEN and SYDVKM. The V segment lost 1 base and the J segment 3 bases; nucleotides outside the gene matches: 4. This CDR3 is built from 16 residues. CDR3 residues: CASSLSGQGNGNTIYF. In DNA form, the CDR3 reads TGTGCCAGCAGTTTATCGGGACAGGGAAATGGAAACACCATATATTTT.

This chain joins TRBV3-1 (or the pseudogene TRBV3-2) and TRBJ1-1; no definite D call. Germline V gene data show CDR1 as LGHDT and CDR2 as YNNKEL (reference sequence). The CDR3 loop spans 11 amino acids. Trimming left V 2 bases short and J 9 bases short, with 7 bases between. CDR3 coding DNA: TGTGCCAGCAGCCAACTAAGTAAAGCTTTCTTT. This sequence encodes CASSQLSKAFF.

V is TRBV20-1 and J is TRBJ2-5; D is perhaps TRBD2 (5 bases). The CDR3 length is 13 residues. From germline, CDR1 is DFQATT and CDR2 SNEGSKA (reference sequence). Deletions cut 3 bases from V and 4 bases from J, with 12 bases between. This CDR3 reads CSASALASETQYF. In nucleotides, the CDR3 is TGCAGTGCTAGTGCCCTAGCATCAGAGACCCAGTACTTC.

The chain couples TRBV5-6 to TRBJ1-2; tentatively, D is TRBD1 (5 bases). Germline V gene sequence: CDR1 SGHDT, CDR2 YYEEEE. V lost 6 bases and J 8 bases, leaving 29 bases between the germline ends. CDR3 size: 17 residues. CDR3 region: CASNPLGQGQPRWGYTF. CDR3 nucleotides: TGTGCCAGCAACCCGCTCGGGCAGGGCCAACCCCGGTGGGGCTACACCTTC. The whole variable domain, remainder taken from reference TRBV5-6 and TRBJ1-2, is DAGVTQSPTHLIKTRGQQVTLRCSPKSGHDTVSWYQQALGQGPQFIFQYYEEEERQRGNFPDRFSGHQFPNYSSELNVNALLLGDSALYLCASNPLGQGQPRWGYTFGSGTRLTVV.

The chain carries TRBV27 and TRBJ1-2; D not certain. Germline CDR1 reads MNHEY; CDR2 reads SMNVEV (reference sequence). Trimming cost V 4 bases and J 5 bases, with 14 bases left between them. This CDR3 is 14 amino acids long. CDR3 sequence reads: CASSSHPGNYGYTF. CDR3 bases: TGTGCCAGCAGTTCCCACCCGGGAAATTATGGCTACACCTTC.

The gene calls are TRBV7-3 and TRBJ2-2; 9 bases align to TRBD1. V dropped 8 bases and J dropped 6; count of bases not matched to a gene: 4. This CDR3 spans 13 amino acids. CDR1 and CDR2 (germline): SGHTA, FQGTGA. The CDR3 DNA is TGTGCCAGCGGACAGGGGAAATCCGGGGAGCTGTTTTTT. This codes for CASGQGKSGELFF.

For the CDR3, the DNA is TGTGCCAGCAGCTCCGGGACAGGGTTCCCTCCAGATACGCAGTATTTT. Encoded protein: CASSSGTGFPPDTQYF. The rearrangement links TRBV7-3 to TRBJ2-3; the match to TRBD1 covers 9 bases. The trim removed 4 bases at V and 4 bases at J, leaving 9 bases unmatched. CDR1 is SGHTA and CDR2 is FQGTGA in the germline V gene. The CDR3 contains 16 residues.

This chain uses TRBV10-3 with TRBJ1-2; D uncertain. With 2 bases removed from V and 8 bases from J, the gap between germline ends came to 9 bases. Germline assignment: CDR1 ENHRY and CDR2 SYGVKD. The CDR3 has 12 amino acids. The CDR3 DNA reads as TGTGCCATCAGTGAGGCACTATGGGGCTACACCTTC. Amino acids: CAISEALWGYTF.

The CDR3 loop is CASSLDIGMPNEQYF. In DNA form, the CDR3 reads TGTGCCAGCAGCTTAGATATCGGGATGCCTAACGAGCAGTACTTC. The chain links TRBV11-2 to TRBJ2-7; tentative D call: TRBD2 (5 bases). Germline V gives CDR1 SGHAT, CDR2 FQNNGV. The CDR3 has 15 amino acids. V shed 0 bases and J shed 5 bases, with 14 bases lying between them.

The rearrangement joins TRBV9 to TRBJ2-3, with 7 bases fitting TRBD1. This CDR3 is built from 15 residues. Germline V gene sequence: CDR1 SGDLS, CDR2 YYNGEE. J gave up 5 bases and V 0 bases, and 6 bases lay outside the gene matches. In nucleotides, the CDR3 is TGTGCCAGCAGCGTAGGGGGACAGACTATAGATACGCAGTATTTT. As protein: CASSVGGQTIDTQYF.

The V gene is TRBV7-3, the J gene TRBJ2-1; TRBD2 aligns across 7 bases. The length of the CDR3 is 18 residues. V shed 2 bases and J 2 bases; nucleotides not matched to a gene: 12. CDR1 and CDR2 from the germline V gene are SGHTA and FQGTGA. The CDR3 region has the DNA TGTGCCAGCAGCTTAGTACGGGGGGATGTGAGCCCCTACAATGAGCAGTTCTTC. It is translated as CASSLVRGDVSPYNEQFF. Together with reference TRBV7-3 and TRBJ2-1, the CDR3 gives the full variable domain: GAGVSQTPSNKVTEKGKYVELRCDPISGHTALYWYRQSLGQGPEFLIYFQGTGAADDSGLPNDRFFAVRPEGSVSTLKIQRTERGDSAVYLCASSLVRGDVSPYNEQFFGPGTRLTVL.

This clone was recorded only once. The chain has TRBV3-1 (or the pseudogene TRBV3-2) and TRBJ2-7; a possible D gene is TRBD1 (5 bases). The CDR3 covers 15 residues. Trimming cost V 1 base and J 2 bases, with 12 bases left between them. Germline assignment: CDR1 LGHDT and CDR2 YNNKEL (reference sequence). This CDR3 is CASSQGTPFTYEQYF. CDR3 in DNA: TGTGCCAGCAGCCAAGGGACACCATTCACCTACGAGCAGTACTTC.